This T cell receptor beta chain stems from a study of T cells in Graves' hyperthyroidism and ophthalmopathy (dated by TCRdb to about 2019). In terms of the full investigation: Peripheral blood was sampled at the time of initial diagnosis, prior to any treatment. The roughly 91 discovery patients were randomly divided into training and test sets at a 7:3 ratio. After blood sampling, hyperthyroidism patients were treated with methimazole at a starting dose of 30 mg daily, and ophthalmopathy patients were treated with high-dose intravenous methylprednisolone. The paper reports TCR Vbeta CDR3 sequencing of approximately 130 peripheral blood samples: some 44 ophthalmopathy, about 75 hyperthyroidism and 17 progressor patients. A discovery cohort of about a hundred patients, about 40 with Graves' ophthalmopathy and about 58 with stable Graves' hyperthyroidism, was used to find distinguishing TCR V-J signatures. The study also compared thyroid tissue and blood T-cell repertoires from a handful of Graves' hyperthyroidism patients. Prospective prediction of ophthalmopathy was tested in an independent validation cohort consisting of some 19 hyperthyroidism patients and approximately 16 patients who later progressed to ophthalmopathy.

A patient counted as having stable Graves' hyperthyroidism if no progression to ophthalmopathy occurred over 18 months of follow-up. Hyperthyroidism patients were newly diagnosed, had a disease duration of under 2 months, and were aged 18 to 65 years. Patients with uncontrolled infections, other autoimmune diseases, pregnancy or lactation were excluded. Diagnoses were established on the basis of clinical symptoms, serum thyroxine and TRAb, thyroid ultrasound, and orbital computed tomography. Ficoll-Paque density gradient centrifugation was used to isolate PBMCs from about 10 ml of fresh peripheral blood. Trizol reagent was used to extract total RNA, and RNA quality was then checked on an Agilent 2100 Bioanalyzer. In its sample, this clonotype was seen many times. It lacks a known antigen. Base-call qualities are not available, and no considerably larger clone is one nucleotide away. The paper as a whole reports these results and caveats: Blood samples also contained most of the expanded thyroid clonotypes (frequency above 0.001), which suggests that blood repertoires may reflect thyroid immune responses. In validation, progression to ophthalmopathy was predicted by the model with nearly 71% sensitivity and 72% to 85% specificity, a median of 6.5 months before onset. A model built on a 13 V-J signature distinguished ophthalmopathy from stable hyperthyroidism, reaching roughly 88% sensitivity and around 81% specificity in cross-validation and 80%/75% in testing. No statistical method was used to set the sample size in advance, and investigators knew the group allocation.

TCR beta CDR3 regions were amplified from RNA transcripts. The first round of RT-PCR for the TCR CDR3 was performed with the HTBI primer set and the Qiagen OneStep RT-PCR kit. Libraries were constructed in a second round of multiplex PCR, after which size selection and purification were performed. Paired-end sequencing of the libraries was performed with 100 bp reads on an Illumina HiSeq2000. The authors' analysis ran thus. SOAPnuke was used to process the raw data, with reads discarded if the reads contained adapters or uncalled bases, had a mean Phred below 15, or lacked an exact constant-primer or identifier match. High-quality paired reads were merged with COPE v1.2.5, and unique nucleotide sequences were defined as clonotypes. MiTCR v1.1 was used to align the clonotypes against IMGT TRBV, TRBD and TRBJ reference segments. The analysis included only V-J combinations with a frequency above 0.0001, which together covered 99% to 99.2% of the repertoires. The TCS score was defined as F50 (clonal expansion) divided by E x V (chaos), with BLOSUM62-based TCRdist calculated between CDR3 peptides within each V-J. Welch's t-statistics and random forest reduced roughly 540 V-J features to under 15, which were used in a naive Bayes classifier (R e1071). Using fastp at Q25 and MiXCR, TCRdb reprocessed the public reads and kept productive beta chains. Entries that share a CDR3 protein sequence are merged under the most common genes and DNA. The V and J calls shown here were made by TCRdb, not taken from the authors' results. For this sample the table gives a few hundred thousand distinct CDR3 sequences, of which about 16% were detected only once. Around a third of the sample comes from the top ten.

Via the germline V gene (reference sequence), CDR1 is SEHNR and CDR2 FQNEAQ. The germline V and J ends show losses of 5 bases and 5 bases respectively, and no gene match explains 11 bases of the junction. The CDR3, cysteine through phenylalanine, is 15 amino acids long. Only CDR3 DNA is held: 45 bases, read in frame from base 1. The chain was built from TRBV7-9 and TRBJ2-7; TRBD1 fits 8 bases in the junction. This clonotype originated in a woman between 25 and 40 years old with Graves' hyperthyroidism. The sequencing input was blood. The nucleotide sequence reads TGTGCCAGCAGCCCTGATGGACAGGGTGGAGACGAGCAGTACTTC. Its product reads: CASSPDGQGGDEQYF.